This is a list of T cell receptor beta chains from one sample in a study of shared clonotypes between healthy human individuals. Libraries were prepared by immunoSEQ multiplex PCR; TCRdb keeps only in-frame clonotypes and omits some of them. The data contain around 2,100,000 clones, roughly 94% of them singletons. The sequencing sample was made of naive CD8+ T cells sorted from blood. These receptors were collected from a man aged 18-30 years in good health. Both conserved end residues are part of each CDR3. The D gene is left open where the match is weak. Where a row states a size, it is once, few, many or the class of an expanded clone; other rows omit it.

v_gene	j_gene	abundance	d_gene	CDR3nt	CDR3aa
TRBV5-6	TRBJ2-7	NA	NA	TGTGCCAGCAGTCTGGGGGCGCGGGGGCCCTACGAGCAGTACTTC	CASSLGARGPYEQYF
TRBV6-5	TRBJ2-7	NA	TRBD1	TGTGCCAGCAGTCACGGACAGGGCTACGAGCAGTACTTC	CASSHGQGYEQYF
TRBV9	TRBJ2-1	NA	NA	TGTGCCAGCAGCGACGGCCTGCCCTACAATGAGCAGTTCTTC	CASSDGLPYNEQFF
TRBV6-5	TRBJ1-6	NA	TRBD1	TGTGCCAGCAGCTACATGGGACAGGGAGGAGGCTCACCCCTCCACTTT	CASSYMGQGGGSPLHF
TRBV2	TRBJ1-2	NA	NA	TGTGCCAGCCATGGGACCGACCCCTATGGCTACACCTTC	CASHGTDPYGYTF
TRBV27	TRBJ2-1	NA	NA	TGTGCCAGCAGTTTAGTGGGCATGGGTGAGCAGTTCTTC	CASSLVGMGEQFF
TRBV29-1	TRBJ1-2	NA	NA	TGCAGCGCAGTAGGGTTGAACTATGGCTACACCTTC	CSAVGLNYGYTF
TRBV6-5	TRBJ2-4	NA	TRBD2	TGTGCCAGCAGTTACAGGGCCCGGGGAGGGGACATTCAGTACTTC	CASSYRARGGDIQYF
TRBV5-6	TRBJ2-7	NA	NA	TGTGCCAGCAGCTTGGCAGCAGGGGCCCTCTACGAGCAGTACTTC	CASSLAAGALYEQYF
TRBV4-1	TRBJ2-7	NA	TRBD1	TGCGCCAGCAGCCAAAGGGGACAGGGGGCTGGGTACGAGCAGTACTTC	CASSQRGQGAGYEQYF
TRBV4-1	TRBJ1-2	NA	NA	TGCGCCAGCAGCCCTCGAGGGGTCTCTGGGGACTATGGCTACACCTTC	CASSPRGVSGDYGYTF
TRBV2	TRBJ2-7	NA	TRBD2	TGTGCCAGCGGGGGAGGGTCCATCCTCTCCTACGAGCAGTACTTC	CASGGGSILSYEQYF
TRBV5-1	TRBJ2-2	NA	TRBD1	TGCGCCAGCAGCCGGACAGGGAACACCGGGGAGCTGTTTTTT	CASSRTGNTGELFF
TRBV12-5	TRBJ2-1	once	TRBD2	TGTGCTAGTGGACTGCGGGAGGGCCCCTACAATGAGCAGTTCTTC	CASGLREGPYNEQFF
TRBV29-1	TRBJ1-5	once	NA	TGCAGCGTTGATCAAGGGTTTGGTCAGCCCCAGCATTTT	CSVDQGFGQPQHF
TRBV27	TRBJ2-1	NA	NA	TGTGCCAGCAGTGGCCGGGGAGCGGACAATGAGCAGTTCTTC	CASSGRGADNEQFF
TRBV11-2	TRBJ2-1	NA	NA	TGTGCCAGCAGCTTAAACCTCGCCCTGGGGGGCTACAATGAGCAGTTCTTC	CASSLNLALGGYNEQFF
TRBV27	TRBJ2-3	NA	NA	TGTGCCAGCAGTTTACTGGGGGGGGGCGCAGATACGCAGTATTTT	CASSLLGGGADTQYF
TRBV19	TRBJ1-1	NA	NA	TGTGCCTCGGGCGCCGGGACATCACCACTACTTAACACTGAAGCTTTCTTT	CASGAGTSPLLNTEAFF
TRBV4-1	TRBJ2-7	NA	TRBD2	TGCGCCAGCAGCCAAGAACTAGCGGATGAGCAGTACTTC	CASSQELADEQYF
TRBV27	TRBJ2-7	once	TRBD1	TGTGCCAGCAGCCTACAGGGGCCGCCCTACGAGCAGTACTTC	CASSLQGPPYEQYF
TRBV29-1	TRBJ2-1	NA	TRBD1	TGCAGCGTTGTAGGGACAGGGGCCCCTGGTGAGCAGTTCTTC	CSVVGTGAPGEQFF